This note documents a single T cell receptor (beta chain) sequence. This specimen belongs to a study of T cells in Graves' hyperthyroidism and ophthalmopathy. The J segment lost 4 bases and the V segment lost 0 bases, leaving 5 bases of the junction unmatched. The germline CDR1 and CDR2 sequences are SGHNT and YENEEA. The CDR3 extends over 15 amino acids. Amplified regions were TCR beta CDR3 sequences from RNA transcripts. During a first-round RT-PCR of the TCR CDR3, the HTBI primer set was used. TCRdb passed the multiplex PCR reads through MiXCR, listing each CDR3 protein once. The sample has about 560,000 distinct CDR3 sequences, 12% to 15% seen once.

V gene TRBV11-3 combines with J gene TRBJ2-5, with 7 nucleotides matching TRBD1. Sequenced input: blood. This TCR was sampled from a woman between 40 and 50 years old with Graves' hyperthyroidism. CDR3 bases: TGTGCCAGCAGCTTAGATGGGACAGCCGGAGAGACCCAGTACTTC. It is translated as CASSLDGTAGETQYF.